This T cell receptor beta chain emerged from a study of T cells in Graves' hyperthyroidism and ophthalmopathy. This clonotype was found many times. TCR beta CDR3 regions were amplified from RNA transcripts. The TCR CDR3 was amplified in a first-round RT-PCR using the HTBI primer set. One entry per CDR3 protein results from TCRdb running MiXCR on the multiplex PCR reads. The sample comprises 300,000 to 450,000 distinct CDR3 sequences, approximately 15% of which are singletons, and more than 9.5% rests with the top ten. The CDR3 sequence is 13 residues long. The V gene's germline CDR1 is KGHSH and CDR2 LQKENI. V shed 0 bases and J shed 5 bases, with 7 bases lying between them.

The chain couples TRBV18 to TRBJ1-2; D uncertain. The source material was blood. The TCR sequence derives from a woman aged 55-69 years with Graves' hyperthyroidism. The CDR3: CASSPPGGYGYTF. CDR3 sequence (DNA): TGTGCCAGCTCACCACCGGGAGGATATGGCTACACCTTC.